Here is one T cell receptor beta chain with its context. What it binds is not known. The data are from a study of response to subunit inactivated influenza vaccine. Study results and limitations: It was the authors' suggestion that each seasonal influenza vaccination recruits few new T cells.

MiXCR was run by TCRdb on the RT-PCR reads, yielding one entry per CDR3 protein. There are a few hundred thousand distinct CDR3 sequences in the sample; 14% occur only once, and 11% lies in the top ten. The germline gives CDR1 MNHEY, CDR2 SMNVEV (reference sequence). The CDR3 consists of 16 residues. The ends lost 3 bases at V and 9 bases at J; junction bases unmatched: 10. The gene calls are TRBV27 and TRBJ1-6; 8 bases match TRBD1. The receptor was derived from a man in his fifties or sixties who received an inactivated influenza vaccine. The sequences come from PBMCs from blood, collected roughly 13 days after vaccination. DNA of the CDR3: TGTGCCAGCAGTTTTCGAGCTGGACAGGGTCTTTCACCCCTCCACTTT. Translated, it gives CASSFRAGQGLSPLHF.